This is a list of T cell receptor beta chains from one sample in a study of PD-L1 blockade in urothelial cancer. The method was immunoSEQ multiplex PCR; TCRdb's version includes in-frame clones alone and lacks a portion of them. The table lists around 100,000 clones, around 86% of them singletons. The sequences come from PBMCs, collected around atezolizumab (anti-PD-L1) treatment. These receptor sequences come from a man in his sixties with urothelial cancer. Both conserved end residues are part of each CDR3. A D gene is named only where the DNA matches it firmly. Part of the rows lack a size; the others show once, few, many or a class for expanded clones.

v_gene: TRBV9
j_gene: TRBJ2-2
abundance: NA
d_gene: NA
CDR3nt: TGTGCCAGCAGCGTAGGGGGGGTTGCGAACACCGGGGAGCTGTTTTTT
CDR3aa: CASSVGGVANTGELFF

v_gene: TRBV18
j_gene: TRBJ1-4
abundance: NA
d_gene: TRBD1
CDR3nt: TGTGCCAGCTCACCGCTACTACAGGGGGCTAATGAAAAACTGTTTTTT
CDR3aa: CASSPLLQGANEKLFF

v_gene: TRBV4-2
j_gene: TRBJ2-7
abundance: few
d_gene: NA
CDR3nt: TGTGCCAGCAGCCAGGCTTTGGGCCCCTACGAGCAGTACTTC
CDR3aa: CASSQALGPYEQYF

v_gene: TRBV7-2
j_gene: TRBJ2-7
abundance: NA
d_gene: NA
CDR3nt: TGTGCCAGCAGCTTAGGCGCCCTGAGGGAGCAGTACTTC
CDR3aa: CASSLGALREQYF

v_gene: TRBV9
j_gene: TRBJ2-3
abundance: NA
d_gene: TRBD2
CDR3nt: TGTGCCAGCAGCGGACCGGGACTAACGGCACCTACTAGCACAGATACGCAGTATTTT
CDR3aa: CASSGPGLTAPTSTDTQYF

v_gene: TRBV7-9
j_gene: TRBJ1-4
abundance: NA
d_gene: NA
CDR3nt: TGTGCCAGCAGCCCCCCCACCGGGAGGGGTGAAAAACTGTTTTTT
CDR3aa: CASSPPTGRGEKLFF

v_gene: TRBV6-5
j_gene: TRBJ2-5
abundance: NA
d_gene: NA
CDR3nt: TGTGCCAGCAGCAGGGACACATCCCAAGAGACCCAGTACTTC
CDR3aa: CASSRDTSQETQYF

v_gene: TRBV6-6
j_gene: TRBJ1-2
abundance: NA
d_gene: TRBD1
CDR3nt: TGTGCCAGCAGGGCCGGGACAGGGGAATTTTATGGCTACACCTTC
CDR3aa: CASRAGTGEFYGYTF

v_gene: TRBV28
j_gene: TRBJ1-5
abundance: NA
d_gene: NA
CDR3nt: TGTGCCAGCATTGAGGCCCTCCAAAATCAGCCCCAGCATTTT
CDR3aa: CASIEALQNQPQHF

v_gene: TRBV5-1
j_gene: TRBJ2-2
abundance: NA
d_gene: NA
CDR3nt: TGCGCCAGCAGCCCTTTTTCTTGGCCCACCGGGGAGCTGTTTTTT
CDR3aa: CASSPFSWPTGELFF

v_gene: TRBV15
j_gene: TRBJ2-5
abundance: NA
d_gene: NA
CDR3nt: TGTGCCACCAGCAGAGATCGGGGGACTCCCGGGGGAGCCCAGTACTTC
CDR3aa: CATSRDRGTPGGAQYF

v_gene: TRBV4-3
j_gene: TRBJ1-4
abundance: NA
d_gene: NA
CDR3nt: TGCGCCAGCAGCCAAGACCACAGGGCACAGGGTGAAAAACTGTTTTTT
CDR3aa: CASSQDHRAQGEKLFF

v_gene: TRBV5-1
j_gene: TRBJ2-7
abundance: once
d_gene: TRBD1
CDR3nt: TGCGCCAGCAGCCCCGCCGTCCGGGACAGGGGGCAGGAGCACTTC
CDR3aa: CASSPAVRDRGQEHF

v_gene: TRBV2
j_gene: TRBJ1-6
abundance: few
d_gene: TRBD1
CDR3nt: TGTGCCAGCAGCCAAAACAGGGGGTCCTATAATTCACCCCTCCACTTT
CDR3aa: CASSQNRGSYNSPLHF

v_gene: TRBV19
j_gene: TRBJ1-2
abundance: NA
d_gene: TRBD1
CDR3nt: TGTGCCAGTAGTCCCTATGGGACAGGGATCCTTAACTATGGCTACACCTTC
CDR3aa: CASSPYGTGILNYGYTF

v_gene: TRBV6-1
j_gene: TRBJ1-2
abundance: NA
d_gene: NA
CDR3nt: TGTGCCAGCAGTGGGGCAGAGAGCTATGGCTACACCTTC
CDR3aa: CASSGAESYGYTF

v_gene: TRBV9
j_gene: TRBJ2-7
abundance: NA
d_gene: NA
CDR3nt: TGTGCCAGCAGCAGATCCGGGACTTTCTACGAGCAGTACTTC
CDR3aa: CASSRSGTFYEQYF

v_gene: TRBV4-3
j_gene: TRBJ2-5
abundance: NA
d_gene: NA
CDR3nt: TGCGCCAGCAGCCAAGTAGTTCAGGGTCCGCAAGAGACCCAGTACTTC
CDR3aa: CASSQVVQGPQETQYF

v_gene: TRBV5-4
j_gene: TRBJ2-1
abundance: NA
d_gene: TRBD1
CDR3nt: TGTGCCAGCAGCAGGGGGCGGAGCTCCTACAATGAGCAGTTCTTC
CDR3aa: CASSRGRSSYNEQFF

v_gene: TRBV19
j_gene: TRBJ2-3
abundance: NA
d_gene: NA
CDR3nt: TGTGCCAGTAGTATCCCCGGGAAAAATACGCAGTATTTT
CDR3aa: CASSIPGKNTQYF

v_gene: TRBV6-5
j_gene: TRBJ2-7
abundance: NA
d_gene: NA
CDR3nt: TGTGCCAGCAGTCCTGCCAGGACCTACGAGCAGTACTTC
CDR3aa: CASSPARTYEQYF

v_gene: TRBV19
j_gene: TRBJ2-5
abundance: NA
d_gene: TRBD1
CDR3nt: TGTGCCAGTAGTATCGGACAGGGACAAGAGACCCAGTACTTC
CDR3aa: CASSIGQGQETQYF

v_gene: TRBV6-6
j_gene: TRBJ1-1
abundance: NA
d_gene: NA
CDR3nt: TGTGCCAGCAGTTATGGGGGGTTTGAAGCTTTCTTT
CDR3aa: CASSYGGFEAFF

v_gene: TRBV5-1
j_gene: TRBJ2-4
abundance: NA
d_gene: NA
CDR3nt: TGCGCCAGCATGGGGGCAGCCAAAAACATTCAGTACTTC
CDR3aa: CASMGAAKNIQYF

v_gene: TRBV19
j_gene: TRBJ1-2
abundance: NA
d_gene: NA
CDR3nt: TGTGCCAGTAGTCAGAAGGGACACCTCAGAGGCTACACCTTC
CDR3aa: CASSQKGHLRGYTF

v_gene: TRBV7-2
j_gene: TRBJ2-7
abundance: NA
d_gene: NA
CDR3nt: TGTGCCAGCAGCTTAGCGTCAGCCGCTAGCTCCTACGAGCAGTACTTC
CDR3aa: CASSLASAASSYEQYF

v_gene: TRBV19
j_gene: TRBJ2-5
abundance: NA
d_gene: NA
CDR3nt: TGTGCCAGTAGAGTAGGACCGGCGGGGGAGACCCAGTACTTC
CDR3aa: CASRVGPAGETQYF

v_gene: TRBV18
j_gene: TRBJ2-2
abundance: few
d_gene: TRBD1
CDR3nt: TGTGCCAGCCCGACAGGGCCCTTTTCCGGGGAGCTGTTTTTT
CDR3aa: CASPTGPFSGELFF

v_gene: TRBV11-3
j_gene: TRBJ1-6
abundance: NA
d_gene: TRBD1
CDR3nt: TGTGCCAGCAGCCCGACTGGACAGGCCAATTCACCCCTCCACTTT
CDR3aa: CASSPTGQANSPLHF

v_gene: TRBV5-8
j_gene: TRBJ1-5
abundance: NA
d_gene: TRBD1
CDR3nt: TGTGCCAGCAGCCAGGGACAGCAGTTCAATCAGCCCCAGCATTTT
CDR3aa: CASSQGQQFNQPQHF

v_gene: TRBV6-1
j_gene: TRBJ2-7
abundance: NA
d_gene: NA
CDR3nt: TGTGCCAGCAGTGACGGCTACGAGCAGTACTTC
CDR3aa: CASSDGYEQYF

v_gene: TRBV18
j_gene: TRBJ1-1
abundance: NA
d_gene: TRBD1
CDR3nt: TGTGCCAGCTCGCGGACAGGGGTCACTGAAGCTTTCTTT
CDR3aa: CASSRTGVTEAFF

v_gene: TRBV5-1
j_gene: TRBJ1-1
abundance: once
d_gene: NA
CDR3nt: TGCGCCAGCAGCAAAGAGGCGAACACTGAAGCTTTCTTT
CDR3aa: CASSKEANTEAFF

v_gene: TRBV15
j_gene: TRBJ1-1
abundance: NA
d_gene: TRBD1
CDR3nt: TGTGCCACCAGCAAAGGGGACAGGGCGGAAGCTTTCTTT
CDR3aa: CATSKGDRAEAFF

v_gene: TRBV6-4
j_gene: TRBJ2-3
abundance: NA
d_gene: NA
CDR3nt: TGTGCCAGCAGTGACGGGCATACTAGCACAGATACGCAGTATTTT
CDR3aa: CASSDGHTSTDTQYF

v_gene: TRBV28
j_gene: TRBJ1-2
abundance: few
d_gene: TRBD1
CDR3nt: TGTGCCAGCAGTTCAGGGACAGCAATCTCTCGCTACACCTTC
CDR3aa: CASSSGTAISRYTF

v_gene: TRBV20-1
j_gene: TRBJ2-1
abundance: NA
d_gene: NA
CDR3nt: TGCAGTGCTAGTATTTTCAATGAGCAGTTCTTC
CDR3aa: CSASIFNEQFF

v_gene: TRBV18
j_gene: TRBJ2-5
abundance: NA
d_gene: NA
CDR3nt: TGTGCCAGCCCAACCAAGGCAGGGGAGTTCCCTCCTCCACCAGAGACCCAGTACTTC
CDR3aa: CASPTKAGEFPPPPETQYF

v_gene: TRBV11-2
j_gene: TRBJ1-1
abundance: NA
d_gene: NA
CDR3nt: TGTGCCAGCAGCCCCCCGGGGGACACTGAAGCTTTCTTT
CDR3aa: CASSPPGDTEAFF

v_gene: TRBV9
j_gene: TRBJ2-1
abundance: NA
d_gene: TRBD2
CDR3nt: TGTGCCAGCAGCGTAGTCGGCCGGGGGAGGGGTGAGCAGTTCTTC
CDR3aa: CASSVVGRGRGEQFF

v_gene: TRBV7-3
j_gene: TRBJ2-1
abundance: NA
d_gene: TRBD2
CDR3nt: TGTGCCAGCAGCGAGAGGGTTAGCGGGAGTCCCAGCTCCTACAATGAGCAGTTCTTC
CDR3aa: CASSERVSGSPSSYNEQFF